Presented here are 3 T cell receptor beta chains from one specimen sequenced in a study of T cell responses to AZD1222 COVID-19 vaccine. Using immunoSEQ multiplex PCR, the repertoire was profiled, and TCRdb retains in-frame clones only, with some absent. The top ten hold under 4% of the sample, which has 150,000 or so clones, 91% seen once. This specimen consisted of peripheral blood, obtained 28 days after the second AZD1222 dose. These receptors were taken from an adult who received the AZD1222 COVID-19 vaccine.

The chain recombines TRBV6-5 with TRBJ2-2; D is ambiguous. Trimming took 2 bases from V and 7 from J, leaving 8 bases between them. Germline V gene lookup returns CDR1 MNHEY and CDR2 SVGAGI. This CDR3 contains 13 residues. The CDR3 nucleotides are TGTGCCAGCAGTTACGTGGGTAGCGGGGAGCTGTTTTTT. Translation: CASSYVGSGELFF.

V is TRBV3-1 (or the pseudogene TRBV3-2) and J is TRBJ1-4; 7 bases match TRBD1. From germline, CDR1 is LGHDT and CDR2 YNNKEL (reference sequence). The CDR3 spans 15 residues. Trimming took 0 bases from V and 5 from J; bases not matched to a gene: 3. CDR3: CASSQDRGRNEKLFF. The CDR3 DNA reads TGTGCCAGCAGCCAAGACAGGGGGAGGAATGAAAAACTGTTTTTT.

The rearrangement joins TRBV12-5 to TRBJ2-4; D perhaps matches TRBD1 (5 bases). V lost 7 bases and J lost 0, with 10 bases in between. Germline V gene sequence: CDR1 LGHNT, CDR2 FRNRAP. The CDR3 spans 14 residues. The CDR3 region is CASEGREAKNIQYF. DNA of the CDR3: TGTGCTAGTGAGGGCAGGGAAGCCAAAAACATTCAGTACTTC.